The 4 T cell receptor beta chains presented below share a single source sample, sequenced in a study of control samples from healthy donors and cancer patients. Method: immunoSEQ multiplex PCR; TCRdb's copy keeps in-frame clones and lacks some. The table records some 130,000 clones, over 80% of them present only once. Sequenced material: blood. All receptors derive from a woman aged 45 to 65 in good health.

V usage is TRBV7-8 and J usage is TRBJ1-2, with a possible D match to TRBD1 (5 bases). Trimming pared 9 bases from V and 2 bases from J, leaving 13 bases between. The CDR3 runs to 13 residues. Germline CDR1 is SGHVS and CDR2 is FQNEAQ. The CDR3 reads CASGGGFNYGYTF. The CDR3 bases are TGTGCCAGTGGTGGGGGATTCAACTATGGCTACACCTTC.

DNA for the CDR3: TGTGCCAGCAGTCTGAGGGCGGATGAAGCTTTCTTT. The encoded protein is CASSLRADEAFF. The genes are TRBV28 and TRBJ1-1; the D is unclear. The germline CDR1 and CDR2 sequences are MDHEN and SYDVKM. The CDR3 has 12 amino acids. V was trimmed by 5 bases and J by 7 bases, leaving 11 bases between them.

This chain links TRBV9 with TRBJ1-5; TRBD1 agrees at 10 bases. V was clipped by 4 bases and J by 5 bases; unmatched bases: 6. The CDR3 length is 15 residues. CDR1 and CDR2 from the germline V gene are SGDLS and YYNGEE. The CDR3 sequence is CASSLGQGGYQPQHF. As DNA, the CDR3 is TGTGCCAGCAGCCTCGGACAGGGGGGATATCAGCCCCAGCATTTT.

J is TRBJ1-2 and V is TRBV7-9, with TRBD1 matching over 9 bases. V trimming: 5 bases; J trimming: 5 bases; junction bases outside the gene matches: 6. Looked up from germline, CDR1 is SEHNR and CDR2 is FQNEAQ (reference sequence). CDR3 length equals 14 residues. The CDR3 is CASSGGQGLYGYTF. The CDR3 DNA reads TGTGCCAGCAGCGGCGGACAGGGGTTGTATGGCTACACCTTC.